The rows below give T cell receptor beta chains drawn from one sample of a study of regulatory T cells in long-lasting Graves disease. Via MiXCR, TCRdb re-called the multiplex PCR reads, giving one row per CDR3 protein. The table records about 290,000 distinct CDR3 sequences, around a fifth of them present only once. The source was peripheral blood mononuclear cells (PBMCs), collected when the disease was refractory, from a patient treated with antithyroid drugs. All receptors derive from a female donor with Graves disease. Each CDR3 is given with its conserved first and last residue. A D gene is named only where the DNA matches it firmly. Expanded clones get a size class; other rows say once, few or many, or leave the size out.

abundance: many; v_gene: TRBV5-8; d_gene: TRBD1; j_gene: TRBJ1-6; CDR3nt: TGTGCCAGCAGAACCGGGACAGTTAATTCACCCCTCCACTTT; CDR3aa: CASRTGTVNSPLHF
abundance: many; v_gene: TRBV20-1; d_gene: .; j_gene: TRBJ2-7; CDR3nt: TGCAGTGCTAATGTGGCTCAAGGCGGGTACGAGCAGTACTTC; CDR3aa: CSANVAQGGYEQYF
abundance: many; v_gene: TRBV28; d_gene: TRBD1; j_gene: TRBJ1-4; CDR3nt: TGTGCCAGCAGCTCGACAGGGGGCTATTTTAGGGGGCCAACTAATGAAAAACTGTTTTTT; CDR3aa: CASSSTGGYFRGPTNEKLFF
abundance: .; v_gene: TRBV20-1; d_gene: .; j_gene: TRBJ1-5; CDR3nt: TGCAGTGCTAGGGAGACGGTTAGCAATCAGCCCCAGCATTTT; CDR3aa: CSARETVSNQPQHF
abundance: .; v_gene: TRBV28; d_gene: .; j_gene: TRBJ2-3; CDR3nt: TGTGCCAGCAGTTTTCAGCCCTCAAACACAGATACGCAGTATTTT; CDR3aa: CASSFQPSNTDTQYF
abundance: .; v_gene: TRBV6-5; d_gene: .; j_gene: TRBJ1-6; CDR3nt: TGTGCCAGCGGTTTAAGTTCATGGAGCTCCTATAATTCACCCCTCCACTTT; CDR3aa: CASGLSSWSSYNSPLHF
abundance: many; v_gene: TRBV5-1; d_gene: .; j_gene: TRBJ2-7; CDR3nt: TGCGCCAGCAGGGACGGGAGCGACTACGAGCAGTACTTC; CDR3aa: CASRDGSDYEQYF
abundance: few; v_gene: TRBV3-1; d_gene: .; j_gene: TRBJ2-7; CDR3nt: TGTGCCAGCAGCCAAGAAGGGGGGGTCGACTACGAGCAGTACTTC; CDR3aa: CASSQEGGVDYEQYF
abundance: .; v_gene: TRBV7-9; d_gene: TRBD2; j_gene: TRBJ2-7; CDR3nt: TGTGCCAGCAGCTCCGGGACTAGGAACGAGCAGTACTTC; CDR3aa: CASSSGTRNEQYF
abundance: .; v_gene: TRBV6-2/TRBV6-3; d_gene: .; j_gene: TRBJ2-7; CDR3nt: TGTGCCAGCCGCCAGGCCGTCAACTCCTACGAGCAGTACTTC; CDR3aa: CASRQAVNSYEQYF
abundance: many; v_gene: TRBV5-4; d_gene: TRBD1; j_gene: TRBJ1-2; CDR3nt: TGTGCCAGCAGTCATCCGGACAGGTTTAACTATGGCTACACCTTC; CDR3aa: CASSHPDRFNYGYTF
abundance: once; v_gene: TRBV7-2; d_gene: TRBD1; j_gene: TRBJ2-5; CDR3nt: TGTGCCAGCAGCGGACCCGGACAGGGACAAGAGACCCAGTACTTC; CDR3aa: CASSGPGQGQETQYF
abundance: .; v_gene: TRBV6-4; d_gene: TRBD2; j_gene: TRBJ2-2; CDR3nt: TGTGCCAGCAGTGAGGGACTAGCGGGTCCCGGGGAGCTGTTTTTT; CDR3aa: CASSEGLAGPGELFF
abundance: many; v_gene: TRBV10-3; d_gene: .; j_gene: TRBJ1-5; CDR3nt: TGTGCCATCAGTGAGTCGTCACGTAGCAATCAGCCCCAGCATTTT; CDR3aa: CAISESSRSNQPQHF
abundance: .; v_gene: TRBV24-1; d_gene: .; j_gene: TRBJ2-1; CDR3nt: TGTGTCACCAGTGACCCAGCGGGCAATGAGCAGTTCTTC; CDR3aa: CVTSDPAGNEQFF
abundance: few; v_gene: TRBV7-2; d_gene: .; j_gene: TRBJ2-7; CDR3nt: TGTGCCAGCAGCTTAGGAAAATCTAGCGAAAAATACGAGCAGTACTTC; CDR3aa: CASSLGKSSEKYEQYF
abundance: few; v_gene: TRBV5-1; d_gene: TRBD1; j_gene: TRBJ1-2; CDR3nt: TGCGCCAGCAGCCTTGTTACCGGGACAGACTATGGCTACACCTTC; CDR3aa: CASSLVTGTDYGYTF
abundance: many; v_gene: TRBV28; d_gene: TRBD1; j_gene: TRBJ2-7; CDR3nt: TGTGCCAGCAGCTTTACCAGACAGGGGGCTCTTTCCTACGAGCAGTACTTC; CDR3aa: CASSFTRQGALSYEQYF
abundance: .; v_gene: TRBV5-4; d_gene: .; j_gene: TRBJ2-5; CDR3nt: TGTGCCAGCAGCCCGACTGAACAAGAGACCCAGTACTTC; CDR3aa: CASSPTEQETQYF
abundance: few; v_gene: TRBV12-3/TRBV12-4; d_gene: .; j_gene: TRBJ2-3; CDR3nt: TGTGCCAGCAGTTCTGGGACGACAGATACGCAGTATTTT; CDR3aa: CASSSGTTDTQYF
abundance: .; v_gene: TRBV25-1; d_gene: .; j_gene: TRBJ2-2; CDR3nt: TGTGCCAGCAGTGAATTAACAGCGAACACCGGGGAGCTGTTTTTT; CDR3aa: CASSELTANTGELFF
abundance: .; v_gene: TRBV6-2/TRBV6-3; d_gene: .; j_gene: TRBJ1-1; CDR3nt: TGTGCCAGCAGTTACAGCCTCAGGGGTGGACCAACTGAAGCTTTCTTT; CDR3aa: CASSYSLRGGPTEAFF
abundance: many; v_gene: TRBV28; d_gene: TRBD1; j_gene: TRBJ2-5; CDR3nt: TGTGCCAGCGGTTCGGTCCGACAGGGGTTGGAGACCCAGTACTTC; CDR3aa: CASGSVRQGLETQYF
abundance: .; v_gene: TRBV28; d_gene: .; j_gene: TRBJ2-7; CDR3nt: TGTGCCAGCAGTCCCCCCCCGACAGAGACCTACGAGCAGTACTTC; CDR3aa: CASSPPPTETYEQYF
abundance: .; v_gene: TRBV27; d_gene: TRBD1; j_gene: TRBJ1-5; CDR3nt: TGTGCCAGCAGTTGGGGACAGTTCCAGCCCCAGCATTTT; CDR3aa: CASSWGQFQPQHF
abundance: many; v_gene: TRBV28; d_gene: .; j_gene: TRBJ1-5; CDR3nt: TGTGCCAGCAGGCTATCAAGTCAGCCCCAGCATTTT; CDR3aa: CASRLSSQPQHF